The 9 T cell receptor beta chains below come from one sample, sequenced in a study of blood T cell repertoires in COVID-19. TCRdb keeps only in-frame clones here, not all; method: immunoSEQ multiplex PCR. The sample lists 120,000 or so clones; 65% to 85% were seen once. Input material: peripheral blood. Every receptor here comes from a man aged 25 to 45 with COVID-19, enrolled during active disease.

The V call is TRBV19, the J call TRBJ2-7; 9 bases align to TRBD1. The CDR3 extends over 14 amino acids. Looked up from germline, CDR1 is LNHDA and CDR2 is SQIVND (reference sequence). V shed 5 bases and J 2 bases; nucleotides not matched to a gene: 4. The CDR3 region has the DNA TGTGCCAGTAGTCAAGGGACAGGGCCCTACGAGCAGTACTTC. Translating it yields CASSQGTGPYEQYF.

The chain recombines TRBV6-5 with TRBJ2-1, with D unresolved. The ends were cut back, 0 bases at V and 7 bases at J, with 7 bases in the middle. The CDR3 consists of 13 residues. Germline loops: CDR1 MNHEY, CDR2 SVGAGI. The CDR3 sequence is CASSYSKENEQFF. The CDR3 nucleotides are TGTGCCAGCAGTTACTCGAAAGAGAATGAGCAGTTCTTC.

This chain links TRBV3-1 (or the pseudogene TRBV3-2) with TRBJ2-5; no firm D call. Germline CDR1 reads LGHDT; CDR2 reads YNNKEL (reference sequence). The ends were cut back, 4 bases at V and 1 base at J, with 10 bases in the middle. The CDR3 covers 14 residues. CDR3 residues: CASSPPNFQETQYF. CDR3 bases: TGTGCCAGCAGCCCTCCAAACTTCCAAGAGACCCAGTACTTC.

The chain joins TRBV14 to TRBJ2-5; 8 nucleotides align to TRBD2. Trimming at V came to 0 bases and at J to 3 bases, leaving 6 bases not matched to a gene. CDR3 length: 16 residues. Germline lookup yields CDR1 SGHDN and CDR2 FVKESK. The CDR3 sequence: CASSQDQNGGEETQYF. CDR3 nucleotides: TGTGCCAGCAGCCAAGATCAGAACGGGGGGGAAGAGACCCAGTACTTC.

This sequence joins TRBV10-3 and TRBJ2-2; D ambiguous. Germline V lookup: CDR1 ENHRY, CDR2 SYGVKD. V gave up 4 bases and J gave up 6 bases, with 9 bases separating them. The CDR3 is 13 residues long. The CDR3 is CAISASEAGELFF. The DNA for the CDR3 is TGTGCCATCAGTGCGAGCGAGGCCGGGGAGCTGTTTTTT.

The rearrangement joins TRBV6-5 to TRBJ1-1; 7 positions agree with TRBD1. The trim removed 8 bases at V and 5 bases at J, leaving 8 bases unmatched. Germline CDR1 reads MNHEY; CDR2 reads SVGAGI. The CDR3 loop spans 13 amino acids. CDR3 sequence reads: CASRLQGKTEAFF. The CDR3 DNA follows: TGTGCCAGCCGCCTACAGGGGAAAACTGAAGCTTTCTTT.

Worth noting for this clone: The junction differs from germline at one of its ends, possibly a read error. CDR3: CASSITGTGEEAQYF. In DNA form, the CDR3 reads TGTGCCAGCAGTATTACCGGGACAGGTGAAGAGGCCCAGTACTTC. V and J are TRBV2 and TRBJ2-5; the match to TRBD1 covers 8 bases. CDR3 length: 15 amino acids. CDR1 is SNHLY, CDR2 FYNNEI, per germline.

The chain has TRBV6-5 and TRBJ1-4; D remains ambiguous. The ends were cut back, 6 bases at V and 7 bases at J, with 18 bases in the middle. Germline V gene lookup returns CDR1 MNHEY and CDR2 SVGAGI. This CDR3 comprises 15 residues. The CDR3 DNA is TGTGCCAGCAGCGCCACGAGCGGGTTTGGTGAAAAACTGTTTTTT. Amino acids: CASSATSGFGEKLFF.

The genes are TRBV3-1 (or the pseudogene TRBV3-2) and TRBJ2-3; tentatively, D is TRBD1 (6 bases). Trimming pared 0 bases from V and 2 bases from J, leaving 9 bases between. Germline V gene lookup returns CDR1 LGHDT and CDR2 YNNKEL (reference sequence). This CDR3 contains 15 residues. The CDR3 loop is CASSQEGQLTDTQYF. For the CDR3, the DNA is TGTGCCAGCAGCCAAGAAGGACAGCTCACAGATACGCAGTATTTT.